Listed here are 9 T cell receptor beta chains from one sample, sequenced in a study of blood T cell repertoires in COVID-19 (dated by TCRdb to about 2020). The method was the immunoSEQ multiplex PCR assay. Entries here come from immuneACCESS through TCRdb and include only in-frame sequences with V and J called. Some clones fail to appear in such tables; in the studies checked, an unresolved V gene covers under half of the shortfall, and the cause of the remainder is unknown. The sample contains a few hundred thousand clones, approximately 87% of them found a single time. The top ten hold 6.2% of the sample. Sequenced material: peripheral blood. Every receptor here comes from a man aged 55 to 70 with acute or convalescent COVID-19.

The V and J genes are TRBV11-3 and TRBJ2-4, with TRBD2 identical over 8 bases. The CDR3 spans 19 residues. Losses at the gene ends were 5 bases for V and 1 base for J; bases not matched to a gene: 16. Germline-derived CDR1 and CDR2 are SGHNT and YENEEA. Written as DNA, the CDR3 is TGTGCCAGCAGCGCCCGACTTTTTAGCGGGGAGCCCGCCAAAAACATTCAGTACTTC. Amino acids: CASSARLFSGEPAKNIQYF.

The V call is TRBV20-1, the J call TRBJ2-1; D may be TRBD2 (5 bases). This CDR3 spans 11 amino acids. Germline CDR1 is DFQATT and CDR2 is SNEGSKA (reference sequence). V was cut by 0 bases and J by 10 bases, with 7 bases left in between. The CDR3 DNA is TGCAGTGCTAGAGATAGACTAGAGCAGTTCTTC. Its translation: CSARDRLEQFF.

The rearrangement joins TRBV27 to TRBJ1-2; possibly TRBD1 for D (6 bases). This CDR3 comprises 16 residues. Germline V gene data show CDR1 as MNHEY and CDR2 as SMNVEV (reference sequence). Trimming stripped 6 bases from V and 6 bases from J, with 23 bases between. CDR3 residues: CASSPTGGYRDDGYTF. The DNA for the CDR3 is TGTGCCAGCAGCCCAACAGGTGGTTACAGGGATGATGGCTACACCTTC.

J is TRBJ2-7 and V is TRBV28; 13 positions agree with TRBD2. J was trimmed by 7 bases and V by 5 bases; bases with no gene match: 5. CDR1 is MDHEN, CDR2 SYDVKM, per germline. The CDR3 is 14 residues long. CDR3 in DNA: TGTGCCAGCAGTCAGGGACTAGCGGGACAAGAGCAGTACTTC. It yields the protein CASSQGLAGQEQYF.

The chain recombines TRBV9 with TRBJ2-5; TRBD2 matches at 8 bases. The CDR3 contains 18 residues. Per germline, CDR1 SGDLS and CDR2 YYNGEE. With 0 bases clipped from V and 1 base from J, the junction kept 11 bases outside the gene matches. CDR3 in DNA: TGTGCCAGCAGCGTAGATAGTGGCGGGGGGCTAATCCAAGAGACCCAGTACTTC. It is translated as CASSVDSGGGLIQETQYF.

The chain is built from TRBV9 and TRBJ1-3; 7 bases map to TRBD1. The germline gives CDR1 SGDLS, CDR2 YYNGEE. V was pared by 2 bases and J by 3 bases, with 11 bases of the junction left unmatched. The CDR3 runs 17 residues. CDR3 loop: CASSVGSRQGLGNTIYF. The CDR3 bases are TGTGCCAGCAGCGTGGGGTCGAGACAGGGACTTGGAAACACCATATATTTT.

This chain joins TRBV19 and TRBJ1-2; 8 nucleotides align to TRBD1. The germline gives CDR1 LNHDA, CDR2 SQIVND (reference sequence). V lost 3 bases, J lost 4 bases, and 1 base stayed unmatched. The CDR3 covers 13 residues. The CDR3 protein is CASSMDRVYGYTF. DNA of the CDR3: TGTGCCAGTAGTATGGACAGGGTCTATGGCTACACCTTC.

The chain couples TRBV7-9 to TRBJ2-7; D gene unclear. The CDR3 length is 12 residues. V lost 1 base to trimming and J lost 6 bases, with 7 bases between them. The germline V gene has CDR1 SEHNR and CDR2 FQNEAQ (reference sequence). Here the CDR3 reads CASSLGPLEQYF. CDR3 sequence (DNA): TGTGCCAGCAGCTTAGGTCCCCTCGAGCAGTACTTC. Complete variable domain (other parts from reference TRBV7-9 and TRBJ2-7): DTGVSQNPRHKITKRGQNVTFRCDPISEHNRLYWYRQTLGQGPEFLTYFQNEAQLEKSRLLSDRFSAERPKGSFSTLEIQRTEQGDSAMYLCASSLGPLEQYFGPGTRLTVT.

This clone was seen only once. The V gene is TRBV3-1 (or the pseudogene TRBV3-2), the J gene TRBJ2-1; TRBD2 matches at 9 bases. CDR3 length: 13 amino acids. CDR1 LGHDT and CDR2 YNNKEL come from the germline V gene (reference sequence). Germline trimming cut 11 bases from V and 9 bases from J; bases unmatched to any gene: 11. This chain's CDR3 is CASCFGREGEQFF. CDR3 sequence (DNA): TGTGCCTCTTGTTTTGGGCGGGAGGGTGAGCAGTTCTTC.